This T cell receptor beta chain was found in a study of T cell responses to AZD1222 COVID-19 vaccine. Study results and limitations: The donor cohort was predominantly white British with a female majority, and clonal diversity may have been underestimated. Spike-specific TCR breadth rose after two AZD1222 doses, and depth rose as well. Among those given AZD1222, only six were seropositive at baseline.

Profiled with immunoSEQ multiplex PCR; TCRdb holds only in-frame clones, not every one. The data show roughly 190,000 clones, roughly 90% seen once. For this clone: What it binds is not known.

CDR1 DFQATT and CDR2 SNEGSKA come from the germline V gene (reference sequence). The CDR3 is 11 residues long. V lost 3 bases and J lost 4, with 4 bases in between. The source material was peripheral blood, sampled 28 days after the second AZD1222 dose. This chain connects TRBV20-1 to TRBJ2-1; D not certain. This receptor was identified in an adult who received the AZD1222 COVID-19 vaccine. The CDR3 region has the DNA TGCAGTGCTAGCAGATACAATGAGCAGTTCTTC. Translating it yields CSASRYNEQFF.